This T cell receptor beta chain was captured in a study of post-analysis software for immune sequencing data. Study outcomes and limitations: A few TRBV segments appeared more often in patients than in controls, and TRBV5-6, TRBV5-1 and TRBV20-1 were among these.

With V trimmed by 5 bases and J by 1 base, 5 bases remained unmatched. From germline, CDR1 is SQVTM and CDR2 ANQGSEA. The CDR3 consists of 15 residues. The TCR beta cDNA libraries contained unique molecular identifiers. About 500,000 cDNA molecules came from around 1 to 10 million T cells. TCRdb re-analysed the PCR reads in MiXCR, keeping a single row per CDR3 protein. The data contain 650,000 to 900,000 distinct CDR3 sequences, about half of them singletons. As to this clonotype: The antigen is undetermined.

The receptor comes from a girl aged 10 to 17 with multiple sclerosis. The sample was blood. The chain employs TRBV29-1 and TRBJ2-5, with 12 bases that match TRBD1. CDR3 sequence reads: CSVSGGQGAQETQYF. The CDR3 DNA reads TGCAGCGTTTCCGGGGGACAGGGGGCCCAAGAGACCCAGTACTTC.